This TCR beta chain was captured in a study of blood T cell repertoires in COVID-19. Study in general: PBMCs, B-cell-depleted T cells, or T cells were the source of the cDNA or gDNA that made up the material.

Using immunoSEQ multiplex PCR, the repertoire was profiled, and TCRdb retains in-frame clones only, with some absent. This table holds roughly 120,000 clones, approximately 81% found once. Germline V gene sequence: CDR1 LGHNA, CDR2 YSLEER. V dropped 4 bases and J dropped 3; count of bases not matched to a gene: 5. This CDR3 region has 14 residues. V gene TRBV4-3 combines with J gene TRBJ1-2; 7 bases agree with TRBD1. The specimen was peripheral blood. This receptor was taken from a woman older than 75 with acute or convalescent COVID-19. The DNA for the CDR3 is TGCGCCAGCAGCCCGGGACAGACCTACTATGGCTACACCTTC. This sequence encodes CASSPGQTYYGYTF.